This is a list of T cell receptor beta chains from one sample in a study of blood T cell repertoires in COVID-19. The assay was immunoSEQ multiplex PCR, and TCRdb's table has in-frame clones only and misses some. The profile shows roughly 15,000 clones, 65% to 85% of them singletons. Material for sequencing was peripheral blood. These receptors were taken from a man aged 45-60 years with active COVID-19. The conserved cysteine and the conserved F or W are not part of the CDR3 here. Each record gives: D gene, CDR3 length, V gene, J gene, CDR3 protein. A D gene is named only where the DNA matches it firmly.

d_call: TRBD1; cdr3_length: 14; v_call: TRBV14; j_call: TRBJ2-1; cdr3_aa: ASSNEPGQGDNEQF
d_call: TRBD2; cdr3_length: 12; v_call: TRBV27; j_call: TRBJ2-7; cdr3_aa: ASSLGGSTYEQY
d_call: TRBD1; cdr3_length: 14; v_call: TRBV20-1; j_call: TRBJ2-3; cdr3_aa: SASPKTRTGTDTQY
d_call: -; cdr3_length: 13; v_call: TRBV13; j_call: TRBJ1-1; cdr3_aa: ASSLGPTGSTEAF
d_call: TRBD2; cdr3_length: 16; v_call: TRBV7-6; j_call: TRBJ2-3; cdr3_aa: ASSLGLAGLTSTDTQY
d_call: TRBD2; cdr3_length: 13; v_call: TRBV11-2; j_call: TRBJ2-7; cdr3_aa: ASSLSGRAFDEQY
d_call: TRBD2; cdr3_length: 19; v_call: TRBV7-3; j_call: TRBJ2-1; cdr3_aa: ASSLALEGELSGSLVHEQF
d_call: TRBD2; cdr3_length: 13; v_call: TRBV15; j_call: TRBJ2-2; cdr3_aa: ATSGSGEYTGELF
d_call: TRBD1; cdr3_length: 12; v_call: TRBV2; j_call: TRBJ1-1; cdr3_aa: ASRMTGWASEAF
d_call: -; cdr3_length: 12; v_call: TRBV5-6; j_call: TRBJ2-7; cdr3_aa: ASSYSGGEYEQY
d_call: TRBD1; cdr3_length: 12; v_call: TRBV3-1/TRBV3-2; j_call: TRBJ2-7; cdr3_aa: ASSYGQGNYEQY
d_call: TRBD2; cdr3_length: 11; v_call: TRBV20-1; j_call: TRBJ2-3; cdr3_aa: SASGTSSDTQY
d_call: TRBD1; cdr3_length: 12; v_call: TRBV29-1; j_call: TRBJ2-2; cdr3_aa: SVDPGQGNGELF
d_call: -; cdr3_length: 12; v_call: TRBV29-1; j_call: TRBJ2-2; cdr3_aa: SVGGGPGAGELF
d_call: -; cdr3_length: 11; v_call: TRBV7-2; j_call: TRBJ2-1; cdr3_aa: ASSLTLLGEQF
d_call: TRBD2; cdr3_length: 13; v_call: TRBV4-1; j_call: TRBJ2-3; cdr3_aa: ASSFSSGRPDTQY
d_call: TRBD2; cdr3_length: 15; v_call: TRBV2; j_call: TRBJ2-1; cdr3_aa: ATPLDSGSRPYNEQF
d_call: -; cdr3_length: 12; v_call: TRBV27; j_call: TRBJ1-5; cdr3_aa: ASSTFGVNQPQH
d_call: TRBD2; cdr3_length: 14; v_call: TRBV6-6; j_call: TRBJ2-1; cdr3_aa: ASSYLSAGAYNEQF
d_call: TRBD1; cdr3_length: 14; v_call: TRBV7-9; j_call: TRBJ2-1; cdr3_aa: ASSQIPGQGGDEQF
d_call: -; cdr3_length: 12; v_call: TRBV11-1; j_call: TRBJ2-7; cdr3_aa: ASSLVGGTYEQY
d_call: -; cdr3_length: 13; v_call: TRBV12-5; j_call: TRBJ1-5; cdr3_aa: ASAFLPQGNQPQH
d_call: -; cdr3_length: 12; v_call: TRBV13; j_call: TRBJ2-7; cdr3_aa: ASSSAGTSYEQY
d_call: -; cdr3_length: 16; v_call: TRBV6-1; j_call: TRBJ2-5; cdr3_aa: ASSEGPISGLSTETQY
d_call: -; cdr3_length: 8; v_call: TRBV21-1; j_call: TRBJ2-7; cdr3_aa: ARTSDEQY
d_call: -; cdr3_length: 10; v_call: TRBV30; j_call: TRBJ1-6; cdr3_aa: AYREYNSPLH
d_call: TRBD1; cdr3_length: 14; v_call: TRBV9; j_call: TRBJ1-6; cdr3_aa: ASSEGVQGFNSPLH
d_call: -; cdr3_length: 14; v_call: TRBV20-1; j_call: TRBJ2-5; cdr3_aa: SASFYTGGGQETQY
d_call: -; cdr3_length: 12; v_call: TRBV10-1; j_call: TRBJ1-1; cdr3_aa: ASSEGGADTEAF
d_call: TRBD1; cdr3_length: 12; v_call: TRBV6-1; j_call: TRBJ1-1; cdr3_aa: ASSDGQGGTEAF
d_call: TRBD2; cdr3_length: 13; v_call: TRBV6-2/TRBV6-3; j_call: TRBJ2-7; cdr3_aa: ASSAPLAGKYEQY
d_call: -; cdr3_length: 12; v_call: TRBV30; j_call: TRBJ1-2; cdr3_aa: AWSGPGVDYGYT
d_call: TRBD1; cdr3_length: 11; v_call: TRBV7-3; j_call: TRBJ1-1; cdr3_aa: ASSSTGGPEAF
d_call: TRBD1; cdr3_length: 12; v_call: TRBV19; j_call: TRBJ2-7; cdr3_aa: ASSPRTGSYEQY
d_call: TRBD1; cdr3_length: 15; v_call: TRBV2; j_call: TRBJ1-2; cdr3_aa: ASSFYPDRGRNYGYT
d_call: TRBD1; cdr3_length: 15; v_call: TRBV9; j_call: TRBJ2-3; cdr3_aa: ASSEKTGDVGTDTQY
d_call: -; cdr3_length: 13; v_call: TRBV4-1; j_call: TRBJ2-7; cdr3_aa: ASSQVLAGHYEQY
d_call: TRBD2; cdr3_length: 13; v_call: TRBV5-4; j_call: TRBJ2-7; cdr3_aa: ASSSLAGEPYEQY
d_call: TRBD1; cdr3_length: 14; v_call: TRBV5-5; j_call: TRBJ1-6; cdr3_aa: ASSPWTGQNGSPLH
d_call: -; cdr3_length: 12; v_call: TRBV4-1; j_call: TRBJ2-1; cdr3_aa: ASSQDNPSNEQF
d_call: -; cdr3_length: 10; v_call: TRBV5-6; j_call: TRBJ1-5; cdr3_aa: ASSPGDQPQH
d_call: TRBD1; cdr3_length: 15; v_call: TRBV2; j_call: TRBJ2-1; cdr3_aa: ASSEDAGQGFYNEQF
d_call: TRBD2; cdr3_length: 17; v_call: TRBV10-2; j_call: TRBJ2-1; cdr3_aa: ASSEWASGRIPTLDEQF
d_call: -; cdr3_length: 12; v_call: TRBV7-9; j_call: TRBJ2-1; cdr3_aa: ASSLKEGAGEQF
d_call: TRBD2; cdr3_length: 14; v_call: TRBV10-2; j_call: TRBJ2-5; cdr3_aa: ASSPGLAGGLETQY
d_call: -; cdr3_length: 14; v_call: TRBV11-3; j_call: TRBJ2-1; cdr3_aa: ASSLDEPGIQFEQF
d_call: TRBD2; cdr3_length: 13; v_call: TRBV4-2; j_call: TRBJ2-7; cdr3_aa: ASSQESSGSSEQY
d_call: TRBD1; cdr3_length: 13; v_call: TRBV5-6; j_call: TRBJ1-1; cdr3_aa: ASSLGQGVNTEAF
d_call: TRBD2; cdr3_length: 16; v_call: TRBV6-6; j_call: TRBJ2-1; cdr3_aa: ASSQTLNLAGVGNEQF
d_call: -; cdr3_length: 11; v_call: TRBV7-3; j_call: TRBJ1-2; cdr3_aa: ASSFSENYGYT
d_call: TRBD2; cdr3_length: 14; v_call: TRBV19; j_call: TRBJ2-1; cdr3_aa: ASSLHGLASDNEQF
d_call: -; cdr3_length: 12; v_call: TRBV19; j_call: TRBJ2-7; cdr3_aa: ASSAGLAVKEQY
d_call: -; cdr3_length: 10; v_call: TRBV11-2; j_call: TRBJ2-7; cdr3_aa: ASSWDSYEQY
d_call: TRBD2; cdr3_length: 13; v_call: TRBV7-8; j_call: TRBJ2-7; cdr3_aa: ASSSGVAGLNEQY
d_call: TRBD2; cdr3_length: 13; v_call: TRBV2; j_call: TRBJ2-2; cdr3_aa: ASGIGTSGTGELF